This T cell receptor beta chain was found in a study of T-cell memory formation after mild COVID-19. TCRdb independently ran MiXCR on the 5' RACE reads; one entry per CDR3 protein. In the table there are around 150,000 distinct CDR3 sequences, roughly 15% of which are singletons. Concerning this clonotype itself: Its target is unknown.

Whole-study results and caveats: Pre-infection memory showed some responding clones, and this suggested that cross-reactive memory joined.

Germline CDR1 is SGHVS and CDR2 is FQNEAQ. The CDR3 spans 14 residues. Trimming took 5 bases from V and 5 from J, leaving 13 bases between them. Sequenced sample: PBMCs or a T cell subset sorted from them (not recorded which). The V and J genes are TRBV7-8 and TRBJ2-1; D is perhaps TRBD2 (5 bases). The TCR sequence derives from an adult woman who had mild COVID-19 (a few samples of this study predate the infection). Cell type and time point are not known. CDR3 in amino acids: CASSRLPRDNEQFF. The CDR3 DNA reads TGTGCCAGCAGCAGACTACCAAGGGACAATGAGCAGTTCTTC.